This TCR beta chain appears in the sequencing data of a study of human T cells and chemical hapten exposure listed by TCRdb under 2021. In the study overall: For sensitization, 2% DPC in acetone was applied to an approximately 2 cm by approximately 2 cm area of upper inner arm skin. Weekly therapeutic DPC doses were additionally applied to the scalp of patients throughout the roughly 25-week study period. Patch testing was done on the upper back using Finn chambers containing 0.01% DPC, and results were scored after 6 days according to International Contact Dermatitis Research Group standards. The patient cohort, mostly female, included alopecia areata with under or over 50% scalp involvement, alopecia totalis and alopecia universalis. Libraries were pooled for sequencing, and per-sample TCR yields varied mainly because of small differences in library volumes within the pool. In alopecia patients, the study followed how the peripheral blood TCR repertoire changed in vivo over primary and secondary sensitization to diphenylcyclopropenone (DPC), a hapten. Patient blood was sampled pre-sensitization (week 0) and at 2, 6 and about 24 weeks after DPC sensitization. Approximately 28 alopecia patients provided blood for TCR sequencing at one to four time points (pre-sensitization, 2, 6 and 24 weeks).

On the study overall, not on this receptor specifically: Alopecia, a presumed autoimmune disease, was present in all patients, so the immune response of the patients might differ from that of healthy individuals. DPC sensitization did not change how many TCRs were above 1 in 1000 frequency, and no evidence was found of alterations in global repertoire structure. Expanded TCRs formed significantly more large CDR3 similarity clusters than pre-sensitization or healthy control sets, consistent with antigen-driven responses. A positive correlation was found between the number of PT1 expanded TCRs and patch test score, with significance reached at thresholds 8, 16 and 32 but not 4. Repeated subsampling changed both the strength of the expansion versus patch-test correlation and the threshold at which the correlation became significant.

The CDR3 has 16 amino acids, counting the end cysteine and phenylalanine. The read is trimmed to its CDR3 DNA, 48 bases read in frame from base 1. V loses 3 bases of germline sequence and J loses 9 bases, and the interval between the two ends is 21 bases. The protocol used for the library was RACE. Sequencing relied on a NextSeq 500. Library preparation attached unique molecular identifiers to individual cDNA molecules for quantitative, reproducible TCR counting. From each blood RNA sample, both TCR alpha and TCR beta chains were sequenced. The authors processed their data as follows. The median number of TCRs per sample was 95,638, ranging from about 20,000 to 750,000. V, J and CDR3 annotation of the TCR reads was carried out using the Decombinator software suite. For PS versus PT1 abundance plots, all samples were subsampled to the same number of TCRs (28,000). TCRs were defined as expanded if absent before sensitization and observed at least eight times at the 2-week time point. TCRdb reprocessing: public reads trimmed at Q25 with fastp, clones called with MiXCR, in-frame beta chains kept. Each CDR3 protein gets just one entry, which takes the most common genes and DNA from the rows behind it. The V and J calls and clone size are TCRdb's, not the authors'. Present in this sample are just over 350,000 distinct CDR3 sequences, about 6% of which were seen just once. The ten largest clones add up to about 5.6% of the sample.

The sample's time point label, in plain terms: patch test 2, 6 weeks after DPC sensitization. Explained via the paper, the treatment or condition label denotes: therapeutic diphenylcyclopropenone sensitization with weekly scalp DPC. Blood at each patch-test visit was drawn before the patch test was applied. Eligible patients were aged 18 to 70, diagnosed with alopecia, deemed suitable for DPC therapy, and excluded if pregnant. Total RNA was extracted from unfractionated whole blood that had been collected in Tempus Blood RNA tubes. This clonotype was seen more than once but under ten times. This clone's antigen is unknown. No per-base quality is available; no much larger clone lies one base away.

The clonotype was recovered from a woman aged 18-29 years with alopecia areata. Some clones in this sample may be carry-over from other donors' samples. Recombination connected TRBV12-3 or TRBV12-4 to TRBJ2-1; the D call is tentative, TRBD1 or TRBD2, as each matches 7 bases. The source material was whole blood, sampled in connection with sensitization to the hapten diphenylcyclopropenone (DPC). The nucleotide sequence reads as follows: TGTGCCAGCAGTTTTGGCCCTGGGAGGGGGCCTCTTGAGCAGTTCTTC. This is translated as CASSFGPGRGPLEQFF.